This T cell receptor (beta chain) was identified during a study of shared clonotypes between healthy human individuals. Study-level information: Donors were a couple of women and three men aged 18 to 49.

Notes on the study in general: Among donors, clonotype sharing was expected to be affected by sequencing depth.

Germline V gene data show CDR1 as ENHRY and CDR2 as SYGVKD. The CDR3 runs 14 residues. V was trimmed by 4 bases and J by 9 bases, leaving 19 bases between them. A word on this clone: Its antigen is unidentified.

Here immunoSEQ multiplex PCR was the method, and the copy in TCRdb shows in-frame clones only, minus some. Of 520,000 or so clones in the sample, 79% were seen once. This receptor was taken from a woman aged 40 to 49 in good health. Some clones in this sample may be carry-over from other donors' samples. This chain links TRBV10-3 with TRBJ2-7; D remains unclear. The specimen sequenced was PBMCs. The CDR3 DNA reads as TGTGCCATCAGTGCGCAGGCTGAGCCCGGCGTGCAGTACTTC. This gives the protein CAISAQAEPGVQYF.